This T cell receptor beta chain emerged from a study of shared clonotypes between healthy human individuals. Study-level background: Serving as donors were a couple of women and three men, whose ages spanned 18 to 49.

J gave up 5 bases and V 3 bases, and 4 bases lay outside the gene matches. Germline V lookup: CDR1 ENHRY, CDR2 SYGVKD. The CDR3 sequence is 16 residues long. In the sorted-subset replicate PCRs, 150 to 250 ng DNA, tens of thousands of T cell genomes, was used. Here immunoSEQ multiplex PCR was the method, and the copy in TCRdb shows in-frame clones only, minus some. The sample includes over 1.5 million clones, roughly 98% of them seen just once. This clone was observed once. Its antigen is still unknown. Findings and caveats of the study: Naive subsets typically showed greater estimated richness than memory subsets. Between a handful of donors, naive CD4 clonotypes were shared at a level of around 4.8%.

The specimen sequenced was naive CD4+ T cells sorted from blood. Subset indicated: CD45RA+ positively selected. The V and J genes are TRBV10-3 and TRBJ2-5, with TRBD2 matching over 15 bases. This receptor was obtained from a man aged 25 to 40 in good health. CDR3 residues: CAISEPGLAGGETQYF. The DNA of the CDR3 is TGTGCCATCAGTGAACCCGGACTAGCGGGAGGGGAGACCCAGTACTTC.